This T cell receptor beta chain was found in a study of blood T cell repertoires in COVID-19. Study as a whole: Specimens from acute and convalescent COVID-19 originated in the United States, Italy and Spain. Nucleic acid was either cDNA or gDNA, and it came from T cells, B-cell-depleted T cells, or PBMCs.

In the study's own analysis: By means of reference gene primer amplification, nucleated cell counts were estimated. The repertoire was sequenced with immunoSEQ multiplex PCR; TCRdb's copy has only in-frame clones and lacks some. That table supplies the V and J calls and clone size; D and trimming were determined from the DNA. The sample holds 370,000 or so clones; around 87% are singletons and the top ten take 1% to 1.5%. The CDR3 consists of 15 residues. Trimming stripped 3 bases from V and 6 bases from J, with 20 bases between. CDR1 GTSNPN and CDR2 SVGIG come from the germline V gene (reference sequence).

The sequencing input was PBMCs or T cells enriched from blood (not recorded which). The chain recombines TRBV30 with TRBJ1-2; possibly TRBD1 for D (5 bases). This sequence was found in a man between 25 and 39 years old who had recovered from COVID-19. This chain's CDR3 is CAWSRWRGFEDGYTF. The CDR3 DNA sequence: TGTGCCTGGAGCCGATGGAGGGGTTTTGAGGATGGCTACACCTTC.